The entry below gives a single T cell receptor beta chain sequence along with its context. Its antigen is unidentified. V was clipped by 9 bases and J by 3 bases, with 23 bases between them. The CDR3 has 16 residues. CDR1 MNHNY and CDR2 SVGAGI come from the germline V gene (reference sequence). The sample comes from a study of cytomegalovirus exposure and HLA in healthy donors. Study at large: In an earlier analysis, 95 million to 140 million unique TCR beta sequences were found from about 179 million T cells. General study findings and limits: In a later analysis, V- and J-gene trimming of beta chains associated with a DCLRE1C missense variant, replicated independently. In a later analysis, at a false discovery rate of 0.05, about 17,000 TCR beta sequences matched HLA alleles.

A multiplex PCR was run with 60 Vbeta primers and 13 Jbeta primers. Sequencing used immunoSEQ multiplex PCR; TCRdb keeps in-frame clones, though not all of them. The data contain 120,000 to 150,000 clones, around 80% of them seen just once; the ten biggest clones take up under 2.5%. The gene calls are TRBV6-6 and TRBJ2-5, with D possibly matching TRBD2 (5 bases). The specimen sequenced was PBMCs. The TCR was taken from a young man in good health and CMV-seronegative. The CDR3 DNA reads TGTGCCAGGCCGCCCTCCGCCACGGGGTGGAAAGAGACCCAGTACTTC. This encodes CARPPSATGWKETQYF.